This TCR beta chain is drawn from a study of memory CD4+ T cells and cytomegalovirus serostatus. Across the whole study: This sample comes from healthy Belgian adults, under 10 CMV seropositive, 24 seronegative.

Study-wide points: CMV serostatus prediction reached median AUC approximately 0.95, or 0.91 with US-trained model.

The sort gate was single viable CD3+CD4+CD8-CD45RO+ cells for memory CD4+ T cells. Trimming removed 5 bases from V and 4 bases from J; junction bases left unmatched: 7. This CDR3 comprises 14 residues. Germline CDR1 MDHEN, CDR2 SYDVKM. For this clone: The antigen is unknown.

Produced via immunoSEQ multiplex PCR; TCRdb's table is partial and in-frame only. Found here are approximately 60,000 clones, about 73% of them singletons; the top ten hold about 3%. The origin of this receptor is an adult in good health and CMV-seropositive. The material sequenced was memory CD4+ T cells from blood. The rearrangement uses TRBV28 and TRBJ2-5; 7 nucleotides match TRBD1. The CDR3 is CASSAQGGVETQYF. The CDR3 region has the DNA TGTGCCAGCAGTGCCCAAGGGGGCGTAGAGACCCAGTACTTC.